A selection of T cell receptor beta chains follows, all from one sample in a study of blood T cells in healthy people across ages. TCRdb itself ran the 5' RACE reads through MiXCR, one entry per CDR3 protein. The table has some 1.8 million distinct CDR3 sequences, roughly two fifths seen once. The material sequenced was blood. The source is a human donor in good health. Both conserved end residues are part of each CDR3. Each record gives: clone size, V gene, D gene, J gene, CDR3 protein, CDR3 DNA. The D gene is left open where the match is weak. Clone size is given for some rows only: seen once, a few or many times, or a class if the clone is expanded.

.	TRBV7-2	.	TRBJ2-6	CASSPRMGASPGANVLTF	TGTGCCAGCAGCCCCCGGATGGGGGCTTCTCCTGGGGCCAACGTCCTGACTTTC
few	TRBV12-3/TRBV12-4	TRBD2	TRBJ2-7	CASSSRGLDGRYEQYF	TGTGCCAGCAGTTCCCGCGGACTAGACGGTCGCTACGAGCAGTACTTC
.	TRBV5-5	.	TRBJ1-1	CASRELDRDYEAFF	TGTGCCAGCCGAGAATTGGACAGAGACTATGAAGCTTTCTTT
.	TRBV6-4	TRBD1	TRBJ1-2	CASRTGQGIEGYTF	TGTGCCAGCAGGACGGGACAGGGGATTGAGGGCTACACCTTC
few	TRBV7-2	TRBD1	TRBJ2-7	CASSLTGTGNAFKYEQYF	TGTGCCAGCAGCTTGACCGGGACAGGGAATGCATTCAAATACGAGCAGTACTTC
.	TRBV7-9	.	TRBJ2-5	CASSLDAPVGRAETQYF	TGTGCCAGCAGCTTAGACGCCCCAGTTGGCCGGGCGGAGACCCAGTACTTC
many	TRBV5-1	.	TRBJ2-7	CASSLAGRSSYEQYF	TGCGCCAGCAGCTTGGCCGGCAGGTCCTCCTACGAGCAGTACTTC
many	TRBV29-1	TRBD2	TRBJ2-4	CSVTGLAGGPTYQYVQYF	TGCAGCGTGACAGGACTAGCGGGGGGCCCCACCTACCAATACGTGCAGTACTTC
.	TRBV7-9	TRBD1	TRBJ1-4	CASSSGTDSLYKLFF	TGTGCCAGCAGCTCCGGGACAGATTCCTTGTACAAACTGTTTTTT
few	TRBV5-1	.	TRBJ2-5	CASSSPEYGKETQYF	TGCGCCAGCAGCTCCCCCGAATACGGTAAAGAGACCCAGTACTTC
.	TRBV7-9	TRBD2	TRBJ2-7	CASSSLVAGVYEQYF	TGTGCCAGCAGCTCCTTAGTAGCGGGGGTTTACGAGCAGTACTTC
.	TRBV2	.	TRBJ2-6	CASSERVGGANVLTF	TGTGCCAGCAGTGAAAGGGTAGGGGGGGCCAACGTCCTGACTTTC
many	TRBV12-3/TRBV12-4	TRBD1	TRBJ2-6	CASRTGDRGLSGANVLTF	TGTGCCAGCAGGACAGGGGACAGGGGACTCTCTGGGGCCAACGTCCTGACTTTC
.	TRBV21-1	.	TRBJ2-6	CASSNRSGANVLTF	TGTGCCAGCAGCAACCGTTCTGGGGCCAACGTCCTGACTTTC
.	TRBV7-2	.	TRBJ1-2	CASSLISGGAGGYTF	TGTGCCAGCAGCTTAATTTCGGGGGGCGCCGGTGGCTACACCTTC
few	TRBV29-1	.	TRBJ2-2	CSVGFSNTGELFF	TGCAGCGTTGGGTTTTCGAACACCGGGGAGCTGTTTTTT
.	TRBV4-1	.	TRBJ1-1	CASSQPGGGGASEAFF	TGCGCCAGCAGCCAACCAGGAGGCGGGGGCGCCTCTGAAGCTTTCTTT
few	TRBV24-1	.	TRBJ2-1	CATSDFSHNEQFF	TGTGCCACCAGTGATTTTTCCCACAATGAGCAGTTCTTC
.	TRBV14	.	TRBJ2-1	CASSQEPTHNEQFF	TGTGCCAGCAGCCAAGAGCCTACCCACAATGAGCAGTTCTTC
.	TRBV5-1	.	TRBJ2-1	CASSWGRGYHNEQFF	TGCGCCAGCAGCTGGGGCAGGGGCTACCACAATGAGCAGTTCTTC
few	TRBV7-2	.	TRBJ2-7	CASSLVPGFSSYEQYF	TGTGCCAGCAGCTTAGTTCCGGGGTTCAGCTCCTACGAGCAGTACTTC
few	TRBV14	.	TRBJ1-1	CASSQDRALEAFF	TGTGCCAGCAGCCAAGACAGGGCACTAGAAGCTTTCTTT
once	TRBV2	TRBD2	TRBJ2-3	CATSGGVGDTQYF	TGTGCCACCTCCGGGGGGGTGGGAGATACGCAGTATTTT
many	TRBV29-1	.	TRBJ2-6	CSVEGDRDAMGSYGANVLTF	TGCAGCGTTGAAGGAGATAGGGACGCAATGGGGTCCTATGGGGCCAACGTCCTGACTTTC
.	TRBV11-3	.	TRBJ1-2	CASSLVPGGHYGYTF	TGTGCCAGCAGCTTAGTTCCTGGGGGGCACTATGGCTACACCTTC
.	TRBV5-1	.	TRBJ2-1	CASNQGVYNEQFF	TGCGCCAGCAACCAGGGCGTTTACAATGAGCAGTTCTTC
few	TRBV29-1	.	TRBJ1-1	CSVSGGRGDTEAFF	TGCAGCGTAAGTGGAGGACGAGGGGACACTGAAGCTTTCTTT
few	TRBV11-2	.	TRBJ2-7	CASSIGPSPYEQYF	TGTGCCAGCAGCATCGGACCAAGTCCTTACGAGCAGTACTTC
.	TRBV7-6	.	TRBJ2-7	CASSSIDRAGEQYF	TGTGCCAGCAGTTCTATTGACAGGGCGGGGGAGCAGTACTTC
.	TRBV20-1	.	TRBJ1-1	CSARGAGDTEAFF	TGCAGTGCTAGAGGGGCAGGGGACACTGAAGCTTTCTTT
few	TRBV20-1	TRBD1	TRBJ2-7	CSAFPQGYEQYF	TGCAGTGCTTTTCCACAGGGGTACGAGCAGTACTTC
.	TRBV24-1	.	TRBJ1-6	CATSVGANSPLHF	TGTGCCACCAGTGTAGGGGCCAATTCACCCCTCCACTTT
.	TRBV20-1	.	TRBJ2-1	CSARSPLTPYNEQFF	TGCAGTGCTAGATCACCACTAACGCCATACAATGAGCAGTTCTTC
.	TRBV6-5	TRBD1	TRBJ1-1	CASSYRGPGAFF	TGTGCCAGCAGTTACAGGGGGCCTGGAGCTTTCTTT
few	TRBV7-2	.	TRBJ2-1	CASSLGGARGQETQFF	TGTGCCAGCAGCTTAGGAGGAGCGCGGGGACAAGAGACCCAGTTCTTC
.	TRBV28	.	TRBJ1-5	CASSFYLGRSNQPQHF	TGTGCCAGCAGTTTTTATCTGGGCAGAAGCAATCAGCCCCAGCATTTT
.	TRBV24-1	.	TRBJ2-3	CATSDTRDGGTDTQYF	TGTGCCACCAGTGATACCCGGGACGGTGGCACAGATACGCAGTATTTT
once	TRBV7-2	.	TRBJ1-1	CASSLLSPEAFF	TGTGCCAGCAGCTTATTGAGCCCTGAAGCTTTCTTT
few	TRBV12-3/TRBV12-4	.	TRBJ1-5	CASSSRLDSVYSNQPQHF	TGTGCCAGCAGTTCTCGCCTCGACAGCGTTTATAGCAATCAGCCCCAGCATTTT
.	TRBV20-1	.	TRBJ2-7	CSALPGMDSHSYEQYF	TGCAGTGCTCTCCCCGGGATGGACAGTCACTCCTACGAGCAGTACTTC
few	TRBV7-3	TRBD2	TRBJ2-3	CASSDDTRGLAVTDTQYF	TGTGCCAGCAGCGACGACACCCGGGGACTAGCGGTAACAGATACGCAGTATTTT
few	TRBV4-3	.	TRBJ2-3	CASSFGGTHTDTQYF	TGCGCCAGCAGTTTCGGCGGGACGCACACAGATACGCAGTATTTT
.	TRBV7-3	.	TRBJ2-1	CASSLLGPGDEQFF	TGTGCCAGCAGCTTACTCGGACCTGGGGATGAGCAGTTCTTC
few	TRBV7-8	TRBD2	TRBJ2-2	CASSPYLAGVHTGELFF	TGTGCCAGCAGCCCCTATCTAGCGGGGGTCCACACCGGGGAGCTGTTTTTT
.	TRBV5-1	.	TRBJ2-7	CASSYTVGSNYEQYF	TGCGCCAGCAGCTATACCGTAGGGTCCAACTACGAGCAGTACTTC
.	TRBV7-9	.	TRBJ2-7	CASSLRGVREQYF	TGTGCCAGCAGCTTACGCGGGGTGCGCGAGCAGTACTTC
few	TRBV14	TRBD1	TRBJ2-3	CASSQGRGLRHTQYF	TGTGCCAGCAGCCAAGGCAGGGGGCTTCGTCATACGCAGTATTTT
.	TRBV12-3/TRBV12-4	TRBD1	TRBJ1-2	CASSPDRTGGGCTF	TGTGCCAGCAGCCCCGACCGGACAGGGGGTGGCTGCACCTTC
few	TRBV20-1	.	TRBJ1-6	CSARGQSNSPLHF	TGCAGTGCTAGAGGACAGTCCAATTCACCCCTCCACTTT
.	TRBV7-2	.	TRBJ2-5	CASSLARGGREETQYF	TGTGCCAGCAGCTTAGCGAGGGGGGGGCGGGAAGAGACCCAGTACTTC
.	TRBV15	TRBD2	TRBJ2-1	CATRGLAGSYNEQFF	TGTGCCACTAGGGGACTAGCGGGGTCCTACAATGAGCAGTTCTTC
.	TRBV6-1	.	TRBJ1-1	CASTDVVNTEAFF	TGTGCCAGCACCGACGTAGTGAACACTGAAGCTTTCTTT